The following is a T cell receptor (beta chain) sequence with its context. Its antigen is still unknown. This sample's time point: patch test 1, 2 weeks after DPC sensitization. This sample's treatment: therapeutic diphenylcyclopropenone sensitization with weekly scalp DPC. TCRdb re-derived calls from the RACE reads in MiXCR, one entry per CDR3 protein. Of 95,000 to 100,000 distinct CDR3 sequences in the sample, roughly 12% were seen once. The sample is drawn from a study of human T cells and chemical hapten exposure. Findings and caveats of the study: After DPC sensitization, TCRs above 1 in 1000 frequency showed no change.

Germline-derived CDR1 and CDR2 are KGHSH and LQKENI. The CDR3 loop spans 16 amino acids. V lost 4 bases and J lost 3; bases outside the gene matches: 8. The sequencing used whole blood, collected in connection with sensitization to the hapten diphenylcyclopropenone (DPC). The clonotype was recovered from a middle-aged woman with alopecia areata. Some clones in this sample may be carry-over from other donors' samples. The chain combines TRBV18 with TRBJ1-5, with 8 positions matching TRBD1. CDR3 amino acids: CASSQGQGGLNQPQHF. CDR3 DNA: TGTGCCAGCTCACAAGGACAGGGAGGCCTCAATCAGCCCCAGCATTTT.